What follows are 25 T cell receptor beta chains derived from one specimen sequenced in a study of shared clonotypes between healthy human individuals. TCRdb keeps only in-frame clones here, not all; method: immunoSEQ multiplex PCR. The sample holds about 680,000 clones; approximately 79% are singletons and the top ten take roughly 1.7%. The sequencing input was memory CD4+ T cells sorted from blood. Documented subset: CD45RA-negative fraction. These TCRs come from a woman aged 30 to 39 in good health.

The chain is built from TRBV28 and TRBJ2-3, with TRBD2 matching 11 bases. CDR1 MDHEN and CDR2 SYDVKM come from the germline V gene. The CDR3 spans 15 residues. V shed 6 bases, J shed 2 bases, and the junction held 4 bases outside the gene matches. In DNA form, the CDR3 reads TGTGCCAGCAGGACTAGCGGGACCAACACAGATACGCAGTATTTT. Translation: CASRTSGTNTDTQYF.

As DNA, the CDR3 is TGTGCCAGCAGTTTCACCCACGGGGCCAACGTCCTGACTTTC. Amino acids: CASSFTHGANVLTF. The V gene is TRBV11-2, the J gene TRBJ2-6, with D uncertain. Germline V gene lookup returns CDR1 SGHAT and CDR2 FQNNGV. This CDR3 region has 14 residues. V was pared by 6 bases and J by 4 bases, with 10 bases between.

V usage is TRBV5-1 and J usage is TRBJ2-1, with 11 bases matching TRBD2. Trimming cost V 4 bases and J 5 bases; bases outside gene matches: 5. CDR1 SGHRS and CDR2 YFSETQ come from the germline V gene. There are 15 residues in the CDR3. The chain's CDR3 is CASSAGLAGHNEQFF. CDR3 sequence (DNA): TGCGCCAGCAGCGCTGGACTAGCGGGTCACAATGAGCAGTTCTTC.

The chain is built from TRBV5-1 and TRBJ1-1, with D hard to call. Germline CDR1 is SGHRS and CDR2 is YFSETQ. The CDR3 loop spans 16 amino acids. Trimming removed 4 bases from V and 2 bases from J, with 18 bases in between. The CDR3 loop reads CASSRATISPNTEAFF. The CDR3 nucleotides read TGCGCCAGCAGCCGAGCGACCATTTCCCCAAACACTGAAGCTTTCTTT.

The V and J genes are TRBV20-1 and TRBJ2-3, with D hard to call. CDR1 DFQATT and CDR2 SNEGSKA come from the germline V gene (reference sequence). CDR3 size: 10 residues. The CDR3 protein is CAWGMDTQYF. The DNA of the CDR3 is TGCGCGTGGGGTATGGATACGCAGTATTTT.

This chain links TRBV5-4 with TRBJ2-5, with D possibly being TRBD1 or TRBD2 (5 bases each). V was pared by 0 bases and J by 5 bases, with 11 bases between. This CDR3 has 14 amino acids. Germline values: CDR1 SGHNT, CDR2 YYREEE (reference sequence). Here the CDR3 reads CASSLERDGETQYF. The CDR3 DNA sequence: TGTGCCAGCAGCTTGGAAAGGGACGGGGAGACCCAGTACTTC.

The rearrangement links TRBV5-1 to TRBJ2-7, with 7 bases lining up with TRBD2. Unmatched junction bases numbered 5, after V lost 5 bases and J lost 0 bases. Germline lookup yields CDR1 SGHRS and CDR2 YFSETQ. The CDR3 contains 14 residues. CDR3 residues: CASRLGGNSYEQYF. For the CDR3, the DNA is TGCGCCAGCAGACTCGGGGGGAACTCCTACGAGCAGTACTTC. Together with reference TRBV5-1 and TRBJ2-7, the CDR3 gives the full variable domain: KAGVTQTPRYLIKTRGQQVTLSCSPISGHRSVSWYQQTPGQGLQFLFEYFSETQRNKGNFPGRFSGRQFSNSRSEMNVSTLELGDSALYLCASRLGGNSYEQYFGPGTRLTVT.

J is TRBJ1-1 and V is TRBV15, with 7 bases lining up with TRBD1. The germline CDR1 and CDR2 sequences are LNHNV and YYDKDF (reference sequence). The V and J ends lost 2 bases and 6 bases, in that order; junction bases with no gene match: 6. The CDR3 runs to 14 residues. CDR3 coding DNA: TGTGCCACCAGCAGAAATCCGGGACAGTCTGAAGCTTTCTTT. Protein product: CATSRNPGQSEAFF.

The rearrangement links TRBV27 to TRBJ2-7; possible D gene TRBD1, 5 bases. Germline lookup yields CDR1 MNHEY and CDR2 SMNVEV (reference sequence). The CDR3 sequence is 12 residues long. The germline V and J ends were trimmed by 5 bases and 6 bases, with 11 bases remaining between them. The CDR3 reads CASSAQGGEQYF. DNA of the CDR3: TGTGCCAGCAGTGCCCAGGGCGGCGAGCAGTACTTC.

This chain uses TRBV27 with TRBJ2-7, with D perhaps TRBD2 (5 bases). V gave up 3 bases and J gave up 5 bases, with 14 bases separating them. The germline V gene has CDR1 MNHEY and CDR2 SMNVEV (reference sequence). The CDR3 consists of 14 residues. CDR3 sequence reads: CASSFDGVRNEQYF. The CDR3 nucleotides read TGTGCCAGCAGTTTTGACGGGGTAAGGAACGAGCAGTACTTC.

The CDR3 DNA reads TGTGCCATCGCAGGAGCAACTAATGAAAAACTGTTTTTT. This codes for CAIAGATNEKLFF. The genes are TRBV10-3 and TRBJ1-4; no firm D call. In germline, CDR1 is ENHRY, CDR2 SYGVKD. The CDR3 consists of 13 residues. V lost 8 bases and J 0 bases, leaving 7 bases between the germline ends.

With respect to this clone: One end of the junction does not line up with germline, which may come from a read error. CDR3 coding DNA: TGTGCCAACAGCTTAGCGGATACGGGAGGGCCAGAGGAGCAGTACTTC. Protein product: CANSLADTGGPEEQYF. The V call is TRBV7-8, the J call TRBJ2-7; 8 nucleotides match TRBD2. Germline V lookup: CDR1 SGHVS, CDR2 FQNEAQ. This CDR3 is built from 16 residues.

CDR3 amino acids: CASMGSEGPYEQYF. The DNA of the CDR3 is TGTGCCAGCATGGGATCCGAGGGACCCTACGAGCAGTACTTC. The chain joins TRBV6-6 to TRBJ2-7; D tentatively reads TRBD1 or TRBD2 (5 bases each). V was shortened by 7 bases and J by 2 bases, with 15 bases between the two germline ends. CDR1 MNHNY and CDR2 SVGAGI come from the germline V gene (reference sequence). The CDR3 spans 14 residues.

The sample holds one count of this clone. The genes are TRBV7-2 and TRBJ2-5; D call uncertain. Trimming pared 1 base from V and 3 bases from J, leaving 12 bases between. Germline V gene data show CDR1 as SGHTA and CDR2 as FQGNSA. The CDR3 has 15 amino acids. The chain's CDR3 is CASSLVFGSEETQYF. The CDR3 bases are TGTGCCAGCAGCTTAGTATTTGGAAGTGAAGAGACCCAGTACTTC.

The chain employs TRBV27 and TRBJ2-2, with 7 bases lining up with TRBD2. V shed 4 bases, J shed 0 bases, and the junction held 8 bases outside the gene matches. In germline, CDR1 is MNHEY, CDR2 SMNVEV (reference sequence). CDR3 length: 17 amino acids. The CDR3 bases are TGTGCCAGCAGTTCATTTAGGCTAGCGGCGAACACCGGGGAGCTGTTTTTT. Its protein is CASSSFRLAANTGELFF.

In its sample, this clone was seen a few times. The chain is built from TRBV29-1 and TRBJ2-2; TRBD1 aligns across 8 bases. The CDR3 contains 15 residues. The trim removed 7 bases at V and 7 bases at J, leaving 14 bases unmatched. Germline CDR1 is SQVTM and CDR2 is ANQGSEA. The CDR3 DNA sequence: TGCAGCGCCGCCCCCGGACAGGGATTCAGCGGGGAGCTGTTTTTT. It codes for CSAAPGQGFSGELFF.

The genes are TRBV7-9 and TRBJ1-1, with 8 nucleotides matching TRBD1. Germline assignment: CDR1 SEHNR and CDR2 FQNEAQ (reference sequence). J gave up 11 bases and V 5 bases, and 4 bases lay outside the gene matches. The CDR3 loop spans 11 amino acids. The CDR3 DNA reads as TGTGCCAGCAGCACGGGACAGGAGGCTTTCTTT. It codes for CASSTGQEAFF.

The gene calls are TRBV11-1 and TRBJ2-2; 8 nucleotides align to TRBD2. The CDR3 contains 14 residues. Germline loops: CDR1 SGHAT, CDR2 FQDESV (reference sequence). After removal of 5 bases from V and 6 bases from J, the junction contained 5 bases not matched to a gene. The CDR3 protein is CASSLGLDAGELFF. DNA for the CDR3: TGTGCCAGCAGCCTGGGACTAGATGCCGGGGAGCTGTTTTTT.

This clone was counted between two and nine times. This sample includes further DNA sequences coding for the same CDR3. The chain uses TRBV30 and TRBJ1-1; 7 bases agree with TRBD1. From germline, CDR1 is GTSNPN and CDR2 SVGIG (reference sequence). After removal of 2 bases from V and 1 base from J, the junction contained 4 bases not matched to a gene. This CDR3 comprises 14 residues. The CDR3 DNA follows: TGTGCCTGGAGTAGGGACAGTAAGAACACTGAAGCTTTCTTT. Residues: CAWSRDSKNTEAFF.

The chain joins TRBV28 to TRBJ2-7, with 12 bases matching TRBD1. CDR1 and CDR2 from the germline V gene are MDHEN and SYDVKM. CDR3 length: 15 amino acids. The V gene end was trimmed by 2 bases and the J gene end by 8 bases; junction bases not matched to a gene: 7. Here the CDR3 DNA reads TGTGCCAGCAGTTTAGGGACAGGGGGCCTTACCAAGCAGTACTTC. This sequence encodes CASSLGTGGLTKQYF.

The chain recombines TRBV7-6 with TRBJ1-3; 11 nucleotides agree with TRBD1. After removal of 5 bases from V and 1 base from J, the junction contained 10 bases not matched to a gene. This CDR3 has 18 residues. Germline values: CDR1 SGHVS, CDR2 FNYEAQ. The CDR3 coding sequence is TGTGCCAGCAGCAAAGGACAGGGGGCCTTTAGGTCTGGAAACACCATATATTTT. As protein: CASSKGQGAFRSGNTIYF.

CDR3 residues: CAWSAGETQYF. The DNA of the CDR3 is TGTGCCTGGAGTGCAGGGGAGACCCAGTACTTC. The J gene is TRBJ2-5, the V gene TRBV30, with D perhaps TRBD1 (5 bases). Trimming took 1 base from V and 5 from J, leaving 5 bases between them. This CDR3 has 11 residues. Per germline, CDR1 GTSNPN and CDR2 SVGIG (reference sequence).

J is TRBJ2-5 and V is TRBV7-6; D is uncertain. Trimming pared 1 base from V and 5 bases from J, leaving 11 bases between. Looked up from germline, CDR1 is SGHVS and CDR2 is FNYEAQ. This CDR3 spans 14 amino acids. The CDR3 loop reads CASSLVVTGETQYF. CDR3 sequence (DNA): TGTGCCAGCAGCTTAGTCGTAACTGGGGAGACCCAGTACTTC.

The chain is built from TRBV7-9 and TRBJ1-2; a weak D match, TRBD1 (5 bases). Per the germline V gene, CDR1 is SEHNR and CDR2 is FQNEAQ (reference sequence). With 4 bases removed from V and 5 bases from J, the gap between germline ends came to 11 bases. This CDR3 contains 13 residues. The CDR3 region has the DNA TGTGCCAGCAGCTCGCTGACAGAATATGGCTACACCTTC. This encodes CASSSLTEYGYTF.

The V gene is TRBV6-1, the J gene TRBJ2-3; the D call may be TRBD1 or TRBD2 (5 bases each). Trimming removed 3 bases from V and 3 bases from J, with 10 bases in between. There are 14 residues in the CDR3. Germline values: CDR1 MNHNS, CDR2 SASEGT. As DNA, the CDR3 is TGTGCCAGCAGTGATATGTGGGGGACAGATACGCAGTATTTT. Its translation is CASSDMWGTDTQYF.